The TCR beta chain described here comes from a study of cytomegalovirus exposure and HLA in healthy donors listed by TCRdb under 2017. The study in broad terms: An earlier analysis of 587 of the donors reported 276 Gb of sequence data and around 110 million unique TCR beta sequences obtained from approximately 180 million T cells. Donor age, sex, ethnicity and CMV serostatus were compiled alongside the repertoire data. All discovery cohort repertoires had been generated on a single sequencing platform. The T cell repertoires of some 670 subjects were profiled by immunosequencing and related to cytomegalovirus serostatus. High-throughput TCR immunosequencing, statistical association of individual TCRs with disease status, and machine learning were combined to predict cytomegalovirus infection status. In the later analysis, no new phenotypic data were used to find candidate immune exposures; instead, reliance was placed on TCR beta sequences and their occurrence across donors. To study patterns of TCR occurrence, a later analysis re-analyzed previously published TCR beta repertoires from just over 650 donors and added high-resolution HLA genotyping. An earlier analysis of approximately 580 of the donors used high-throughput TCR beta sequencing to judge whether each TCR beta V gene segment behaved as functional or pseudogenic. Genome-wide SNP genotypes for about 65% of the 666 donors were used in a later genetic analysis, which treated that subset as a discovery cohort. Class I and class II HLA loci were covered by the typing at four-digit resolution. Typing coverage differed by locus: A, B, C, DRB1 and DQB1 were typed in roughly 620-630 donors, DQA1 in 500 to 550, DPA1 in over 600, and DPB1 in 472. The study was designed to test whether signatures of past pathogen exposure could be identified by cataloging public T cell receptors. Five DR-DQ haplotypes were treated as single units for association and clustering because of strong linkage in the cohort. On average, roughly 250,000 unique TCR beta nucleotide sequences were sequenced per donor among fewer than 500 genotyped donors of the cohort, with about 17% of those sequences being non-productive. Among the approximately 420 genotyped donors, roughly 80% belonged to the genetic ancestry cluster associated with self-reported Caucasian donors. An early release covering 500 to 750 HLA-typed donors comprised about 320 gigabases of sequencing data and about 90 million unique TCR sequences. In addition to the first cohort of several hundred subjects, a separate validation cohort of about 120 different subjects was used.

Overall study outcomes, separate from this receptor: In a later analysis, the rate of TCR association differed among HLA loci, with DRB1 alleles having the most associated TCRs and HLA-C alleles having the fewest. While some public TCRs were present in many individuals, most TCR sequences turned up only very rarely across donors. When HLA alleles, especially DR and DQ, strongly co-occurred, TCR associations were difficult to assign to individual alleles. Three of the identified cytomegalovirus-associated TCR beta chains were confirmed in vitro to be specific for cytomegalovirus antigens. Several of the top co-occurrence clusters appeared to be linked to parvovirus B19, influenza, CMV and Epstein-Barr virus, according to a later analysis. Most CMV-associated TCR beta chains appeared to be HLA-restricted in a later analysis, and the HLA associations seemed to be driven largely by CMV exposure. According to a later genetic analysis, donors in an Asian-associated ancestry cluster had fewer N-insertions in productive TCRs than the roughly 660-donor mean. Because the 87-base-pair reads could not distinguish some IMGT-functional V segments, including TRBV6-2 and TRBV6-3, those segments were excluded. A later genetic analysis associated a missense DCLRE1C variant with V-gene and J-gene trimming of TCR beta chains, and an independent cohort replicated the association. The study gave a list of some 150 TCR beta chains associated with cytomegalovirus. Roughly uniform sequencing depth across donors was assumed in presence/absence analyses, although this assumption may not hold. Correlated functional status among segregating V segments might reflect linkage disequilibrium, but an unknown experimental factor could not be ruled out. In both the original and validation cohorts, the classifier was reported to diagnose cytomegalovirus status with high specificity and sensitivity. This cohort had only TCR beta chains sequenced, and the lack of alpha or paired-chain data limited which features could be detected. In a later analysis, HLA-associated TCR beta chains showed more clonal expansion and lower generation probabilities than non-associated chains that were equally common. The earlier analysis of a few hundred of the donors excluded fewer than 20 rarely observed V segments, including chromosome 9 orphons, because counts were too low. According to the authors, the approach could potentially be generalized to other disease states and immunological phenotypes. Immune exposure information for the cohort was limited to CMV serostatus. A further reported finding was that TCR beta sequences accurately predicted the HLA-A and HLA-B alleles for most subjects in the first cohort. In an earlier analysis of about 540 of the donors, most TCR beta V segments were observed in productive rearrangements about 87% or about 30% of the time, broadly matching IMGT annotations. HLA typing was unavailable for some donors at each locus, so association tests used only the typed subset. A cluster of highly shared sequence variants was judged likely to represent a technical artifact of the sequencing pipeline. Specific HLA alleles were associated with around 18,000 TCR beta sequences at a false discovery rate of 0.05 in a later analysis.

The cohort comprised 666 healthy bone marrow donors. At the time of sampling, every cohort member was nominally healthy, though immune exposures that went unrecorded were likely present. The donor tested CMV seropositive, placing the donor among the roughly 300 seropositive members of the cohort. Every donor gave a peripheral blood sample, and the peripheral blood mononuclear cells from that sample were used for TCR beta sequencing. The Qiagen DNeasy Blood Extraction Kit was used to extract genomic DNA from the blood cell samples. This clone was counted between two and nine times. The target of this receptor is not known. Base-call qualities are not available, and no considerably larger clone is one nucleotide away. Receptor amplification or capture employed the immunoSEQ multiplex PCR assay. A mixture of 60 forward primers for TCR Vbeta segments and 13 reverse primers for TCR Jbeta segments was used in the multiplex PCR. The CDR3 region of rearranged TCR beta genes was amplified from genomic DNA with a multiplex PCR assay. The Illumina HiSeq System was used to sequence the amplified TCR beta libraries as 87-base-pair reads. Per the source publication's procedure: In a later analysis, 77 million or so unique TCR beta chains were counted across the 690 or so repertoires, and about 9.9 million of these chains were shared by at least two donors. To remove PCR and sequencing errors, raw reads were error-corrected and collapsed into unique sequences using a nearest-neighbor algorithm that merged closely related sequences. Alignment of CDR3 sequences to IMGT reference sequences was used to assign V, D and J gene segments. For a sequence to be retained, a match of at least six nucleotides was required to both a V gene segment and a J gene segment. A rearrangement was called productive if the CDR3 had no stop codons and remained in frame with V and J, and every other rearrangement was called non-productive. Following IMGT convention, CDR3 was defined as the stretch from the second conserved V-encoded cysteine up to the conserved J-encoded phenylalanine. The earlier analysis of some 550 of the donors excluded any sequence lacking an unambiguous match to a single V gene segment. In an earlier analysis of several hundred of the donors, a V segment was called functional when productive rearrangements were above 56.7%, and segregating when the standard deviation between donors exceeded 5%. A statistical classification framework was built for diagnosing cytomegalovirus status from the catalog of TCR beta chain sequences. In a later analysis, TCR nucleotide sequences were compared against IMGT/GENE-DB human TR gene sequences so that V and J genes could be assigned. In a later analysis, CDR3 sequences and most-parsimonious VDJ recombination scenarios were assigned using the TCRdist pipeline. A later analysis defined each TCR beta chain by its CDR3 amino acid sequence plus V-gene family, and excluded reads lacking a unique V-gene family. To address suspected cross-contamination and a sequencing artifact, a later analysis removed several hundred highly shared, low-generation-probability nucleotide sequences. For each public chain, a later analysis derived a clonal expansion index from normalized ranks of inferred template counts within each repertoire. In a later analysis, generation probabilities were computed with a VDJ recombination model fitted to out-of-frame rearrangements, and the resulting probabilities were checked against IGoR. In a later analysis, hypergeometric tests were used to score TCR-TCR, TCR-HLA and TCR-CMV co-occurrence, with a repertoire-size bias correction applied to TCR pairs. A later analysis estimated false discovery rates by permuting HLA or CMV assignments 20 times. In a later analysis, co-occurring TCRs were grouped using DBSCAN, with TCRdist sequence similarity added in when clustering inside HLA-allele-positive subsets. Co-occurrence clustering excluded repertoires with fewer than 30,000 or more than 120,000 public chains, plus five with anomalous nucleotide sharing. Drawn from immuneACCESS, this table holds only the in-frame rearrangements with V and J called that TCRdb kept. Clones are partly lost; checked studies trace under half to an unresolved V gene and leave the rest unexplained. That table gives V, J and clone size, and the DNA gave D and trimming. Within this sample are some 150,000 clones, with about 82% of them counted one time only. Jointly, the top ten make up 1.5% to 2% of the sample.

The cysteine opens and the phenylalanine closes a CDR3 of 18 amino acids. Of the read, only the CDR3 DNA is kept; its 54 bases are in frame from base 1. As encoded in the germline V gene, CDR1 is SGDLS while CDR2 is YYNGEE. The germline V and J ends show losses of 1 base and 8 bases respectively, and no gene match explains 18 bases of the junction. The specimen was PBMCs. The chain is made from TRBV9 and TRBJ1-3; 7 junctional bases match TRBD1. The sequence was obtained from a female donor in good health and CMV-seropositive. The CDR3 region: CASSVSTGQPFQEDTIYF. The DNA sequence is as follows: TGTGCCAGCAGCGTATCGACGGGACAGCCATTTCAGGAAGACACCATATATTTT.